The T cell receptor (beta chain) described here comes from a study of cytomegalovirus exposure and HLA in healthy donors. About this clone: Its target is not known.

The germline V and J ends were trimmed by 5 bases and 1 base, with 11 bases remaining between them. This CDR3 region has 14 residues. Germline CDR1 reads MNHEY; CDR2 reads SMNVEV (reference sequence). Regarding the study as a whole: Rates of TCR association differed by HLA locus in a later analysis, with DRB1 highest and HLA-C lowest. Later on, a genetic analysis was performed. It linked a missense variant in DCLRE1C with V- and J-gene trimming of TCR beta.

Primers for the PCR totalled 60 Vbeta and 13 Jbeta. Method: immunoSEQ multiplex PCR; TCRdb's copy keeps in-frame clones and lacks some. The data hold more than 95,000 clones, with over 60% observed a single time. All the people who gave samples were healthy bone marrow donors. The rearrangement uses TRBV27 and TRBJ1-2, with D perhaps matching TRBD1 (6 bases). The sample was PBMCs. The sequence derives from a man in his forties in good health and CMV-seropositive. The DNA of the CDR3 is TGTGCCAGCAGTATCCACAGGGATAACTATGGCTACACCTTC. Translation gives CASSIHRDNYGYTF.